The present entry profiles one TCR beta chain with its context. Trimming pared 3 bases from V and 0 bases from J, leaving 6 bases between. This CDR3 is 14 amino acids long. Germline loops: CDR1 WSHSY, CDR2 SAAADI. The data belong to a study of blood T cell repertoires in COVID-19. The overall study: Samples of COVID-19 (acute and convalescent) were obtained from the United States, Italy and Spain. Sample material is recorded as cDNA or gDNA derived from T cells, B-cell-depleted T cells, or PBMCs.

Using immunoSEQ multiplex PCR, the repertoire was profiled, and TCRdb retains in-frame clones only, with some absent. This sample yields roughly 120,000 clones, of which over 65% are seen a single time; about 3.7% belongs to the top ten. The chain recombines TRBV10-2 with TRBJ2-4, with unresolved D. Sequencing input: peripheral blood. This sequence originates from a woman of 80 years or more with acute or convalescent COVID-19. CDR3 sequence reads: CASSDYLAKNIQYF. As DNA, the CDR3 is TGCGCCAGCAGTGATTACTTAGCCAAAAACATTCAGTACTTC.